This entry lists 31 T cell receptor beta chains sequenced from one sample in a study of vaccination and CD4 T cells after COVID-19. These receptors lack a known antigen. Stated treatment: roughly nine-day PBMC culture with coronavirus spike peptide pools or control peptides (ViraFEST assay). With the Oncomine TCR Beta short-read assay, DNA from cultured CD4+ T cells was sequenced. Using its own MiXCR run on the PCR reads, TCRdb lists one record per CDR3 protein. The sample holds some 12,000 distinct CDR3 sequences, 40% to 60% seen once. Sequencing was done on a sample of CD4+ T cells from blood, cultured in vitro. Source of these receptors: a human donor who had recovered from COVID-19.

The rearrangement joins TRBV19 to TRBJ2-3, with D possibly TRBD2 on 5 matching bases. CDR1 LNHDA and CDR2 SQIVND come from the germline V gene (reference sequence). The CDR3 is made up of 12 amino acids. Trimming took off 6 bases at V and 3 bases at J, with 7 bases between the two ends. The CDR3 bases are TGTGCCAGTAGAGGCGGGACAGATACGCAGTATTTT. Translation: CASRGGTDTQYF.

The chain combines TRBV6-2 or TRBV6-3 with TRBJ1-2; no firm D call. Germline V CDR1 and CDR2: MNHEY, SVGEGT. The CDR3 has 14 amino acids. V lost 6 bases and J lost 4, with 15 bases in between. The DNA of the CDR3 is TGTGCCAGCAGCCTTGGACGGACGAGCTATGGCTACACCTTC. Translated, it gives CASSLGRTSYGYTF.

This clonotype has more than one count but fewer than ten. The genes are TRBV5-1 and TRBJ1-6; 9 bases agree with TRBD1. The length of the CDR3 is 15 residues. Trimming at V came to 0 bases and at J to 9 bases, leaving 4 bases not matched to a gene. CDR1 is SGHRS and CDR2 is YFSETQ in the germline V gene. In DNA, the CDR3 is TGCGCCAGCAGCTTGGACAGGGGGCAGGGTTCACCCCTCCACTTT. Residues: CASSLDRGQGSPLHF.

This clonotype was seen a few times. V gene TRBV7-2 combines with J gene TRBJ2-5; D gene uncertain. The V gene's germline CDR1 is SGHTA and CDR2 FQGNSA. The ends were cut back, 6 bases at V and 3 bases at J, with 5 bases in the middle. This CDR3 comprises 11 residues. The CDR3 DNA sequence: TGTGCCAGCAGATTTGAAGAGACCCAGTACTTC. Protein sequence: CASRFEETQYF.

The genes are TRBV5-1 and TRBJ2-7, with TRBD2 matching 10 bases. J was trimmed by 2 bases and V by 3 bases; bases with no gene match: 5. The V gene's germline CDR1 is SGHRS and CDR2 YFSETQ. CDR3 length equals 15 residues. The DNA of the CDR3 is TGCGCCAGCAGCTATAGAGCGGGAGGGCCCTACGAGCAGTACTTC. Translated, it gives CASSYRAGGPYEQYF.

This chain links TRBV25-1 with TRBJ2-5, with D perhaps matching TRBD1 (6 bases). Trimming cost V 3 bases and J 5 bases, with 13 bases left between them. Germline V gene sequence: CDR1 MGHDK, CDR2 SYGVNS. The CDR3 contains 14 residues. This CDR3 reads CASSEDSPWETQYF. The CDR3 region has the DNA TGTGCCAGCAGTGAGGACAGCCCATGGGAGACCCAGTACTTC.

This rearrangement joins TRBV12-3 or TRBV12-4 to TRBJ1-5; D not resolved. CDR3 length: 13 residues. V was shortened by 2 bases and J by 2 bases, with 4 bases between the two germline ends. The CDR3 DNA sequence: TGTGCCAGCAGTTTACTTCGCAATCAGCCCCAGCATTTT. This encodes CASSLLRNQPQHF.

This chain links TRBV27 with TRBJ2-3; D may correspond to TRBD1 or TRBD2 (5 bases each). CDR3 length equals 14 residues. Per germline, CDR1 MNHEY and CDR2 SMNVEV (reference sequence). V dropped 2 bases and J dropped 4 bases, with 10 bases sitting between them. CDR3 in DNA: TGTGCCAGCAGTTTAGGGGACGGCGCAGATACGCAGTATTTT. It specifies CASSLGDGADTQYF.

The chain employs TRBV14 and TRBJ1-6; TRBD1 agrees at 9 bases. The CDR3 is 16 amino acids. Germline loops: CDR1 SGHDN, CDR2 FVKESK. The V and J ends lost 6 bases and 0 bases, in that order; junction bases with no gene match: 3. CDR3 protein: CASRGQGSSYNSPLHF. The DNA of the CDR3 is TGTGCCAGCAGAGGACAGGGGAGCTCCTATAATTCACCCCTCCACTTT. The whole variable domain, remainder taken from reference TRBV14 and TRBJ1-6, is EAGVTQFPSHSVIEKGQTVTLRCDPISGHDNLYWYRRVMGKEIKFLLHFVKESKQDESGMPNNRFLAERTGGTYSTLKVQPAELEDSGVYFCASRGQGSSYNSPLHFGNGTRLTVT.

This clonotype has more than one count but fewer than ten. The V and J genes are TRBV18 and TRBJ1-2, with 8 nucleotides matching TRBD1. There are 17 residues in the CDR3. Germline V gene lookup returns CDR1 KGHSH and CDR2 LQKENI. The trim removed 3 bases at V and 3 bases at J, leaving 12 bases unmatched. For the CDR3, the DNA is TGTGCCAGCTCACCGCAAATCCGGACAGGGAGTGACTATGGCTACACCTTC. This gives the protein CASSPQIRTGSDYGYTF.

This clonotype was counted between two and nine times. CDR3: CASSTGISNQPQHF. The CDR3 nucleotides read TGTGCCAGCAGTACAGGGATTAGCAATCAGCCCCAGCATTTT. V and J are TRBV7-9 and TRBJ1-5, with D tentatively TRBD1 (6 bases). The CDR3 runs 14 residues. CDR1 is SEHNR, CDR2 FQNEAQ, per germline (reference sequence). V was trimmed by 6 bases and J by 0 bases, leaving 9 bases between them.

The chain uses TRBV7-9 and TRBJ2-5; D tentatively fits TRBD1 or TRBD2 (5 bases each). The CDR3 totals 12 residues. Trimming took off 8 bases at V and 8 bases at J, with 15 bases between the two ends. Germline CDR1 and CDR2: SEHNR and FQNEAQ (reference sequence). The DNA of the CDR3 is TGTGCCAGCGGGGCCCAGGGAGAAACCCAGTACTTC. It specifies CASGAQGETQYF.

As DNA, the CDR3 is TGTGCCAGCAGATCACAGGGGTATAGCAATCAGCCCCAGCATTTT. Translating gives CASRSQGYSNQPQHF. The chain carries TRBV28 and TRBJ1-5, with 7 bases that match TRBD1. Germline V CDR1 and CDR2: MDHEN, SYDVKM. The J segment lost 0 bases and the V segment lost 6 bases, leaving 5 bases of the junction unmatched. This CDR3 comprises 15 residues.

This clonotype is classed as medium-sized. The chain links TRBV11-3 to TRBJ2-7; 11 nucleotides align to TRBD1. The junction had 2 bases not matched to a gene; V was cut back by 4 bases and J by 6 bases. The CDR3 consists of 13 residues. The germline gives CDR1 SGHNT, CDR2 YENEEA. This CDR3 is CASSWDRGSEQYF. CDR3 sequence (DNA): TGTGCCAGCAGCTGGGACAGGGGGAGCGAGCAGTACTTC.

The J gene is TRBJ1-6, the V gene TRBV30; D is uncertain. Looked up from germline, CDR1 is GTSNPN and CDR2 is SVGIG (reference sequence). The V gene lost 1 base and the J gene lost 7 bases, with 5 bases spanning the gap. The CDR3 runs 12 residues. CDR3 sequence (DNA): TGTGCCTGGAGTGGAGGGAATTCACCCCTCCACTTT. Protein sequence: CAWSGGNSPLHF.

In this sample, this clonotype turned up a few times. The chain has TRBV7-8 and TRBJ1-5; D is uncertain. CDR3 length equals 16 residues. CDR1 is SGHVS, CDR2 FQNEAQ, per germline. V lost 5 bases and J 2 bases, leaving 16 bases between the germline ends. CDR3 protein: CASSPELGGGNQPQHF. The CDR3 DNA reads TGTGCCAGCAGCCCAGAATTGGGCGGTGGCAATCAGCCCCAGCATTTT. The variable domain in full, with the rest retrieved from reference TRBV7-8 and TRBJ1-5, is GAGVSQSPRYKVAKRGQDVALRCDPISGHVSLFWYQQALGQGPEFLTYFQNEAQLDKSGLPSDRFFAERPEGSVSTLKIQRTQQEDSAVYLCASSPELGGGNQPQHFGDGTRLSIL.

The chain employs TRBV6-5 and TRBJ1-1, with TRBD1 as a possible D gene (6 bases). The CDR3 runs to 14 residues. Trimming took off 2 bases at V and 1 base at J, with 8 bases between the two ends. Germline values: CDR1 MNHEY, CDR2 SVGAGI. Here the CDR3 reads CASSYSRGNTEAFF. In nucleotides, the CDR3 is TGTGCCAGCAGTTACAGCAGGGGGAACACTGAAGCTTTCTTT.

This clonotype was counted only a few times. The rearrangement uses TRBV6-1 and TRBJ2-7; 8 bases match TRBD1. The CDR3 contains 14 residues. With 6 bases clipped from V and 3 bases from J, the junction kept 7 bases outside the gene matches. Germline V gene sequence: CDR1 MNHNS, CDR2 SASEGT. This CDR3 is CASSPAGQGYEQYF. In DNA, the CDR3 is TGTGCCAGCAGCCCCGCCGGACAGGGCTACGAGCAGTACTTC.

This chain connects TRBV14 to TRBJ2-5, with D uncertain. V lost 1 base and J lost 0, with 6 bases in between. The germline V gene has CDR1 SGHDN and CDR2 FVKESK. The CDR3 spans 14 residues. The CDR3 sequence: CASSQATYQETQYF. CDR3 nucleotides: TGTGCCAGCAGCCAAGCAACGTACCAAGAGACCCAGTACTTC.

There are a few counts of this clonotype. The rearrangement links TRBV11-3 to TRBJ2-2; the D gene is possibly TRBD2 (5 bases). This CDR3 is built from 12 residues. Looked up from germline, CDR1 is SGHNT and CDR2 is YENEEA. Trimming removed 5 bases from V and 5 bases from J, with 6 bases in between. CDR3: CASSRGTGELFF. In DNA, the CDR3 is TGTGCCAGCAGCCGCGGGACCGGGGAGCTGTTTTTT.

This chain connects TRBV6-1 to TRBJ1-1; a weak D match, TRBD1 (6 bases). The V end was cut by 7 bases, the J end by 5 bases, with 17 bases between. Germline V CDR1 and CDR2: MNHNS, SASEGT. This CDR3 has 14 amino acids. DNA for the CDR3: TGTGCCAGCACCAGGAAGGGGGGTAGTACTGAAGCTTTCTTT. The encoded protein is CASTRKGGSTEAFF.

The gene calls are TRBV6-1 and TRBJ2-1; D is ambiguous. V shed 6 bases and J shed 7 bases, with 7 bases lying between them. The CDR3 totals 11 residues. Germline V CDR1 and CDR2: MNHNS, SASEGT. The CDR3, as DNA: TGTGCCAGCAGCCTGGAGAATGAGCAGTTCTTC. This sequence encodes CASSLENEQFF.

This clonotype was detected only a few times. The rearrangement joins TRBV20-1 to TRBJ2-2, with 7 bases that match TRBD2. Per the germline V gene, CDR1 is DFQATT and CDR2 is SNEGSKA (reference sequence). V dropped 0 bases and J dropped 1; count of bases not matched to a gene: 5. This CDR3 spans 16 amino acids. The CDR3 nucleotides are TGCAGTGCTAGAGACAGCCTAGCGGAGAACACCGGGGAGCTGTTTTTT. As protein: CSARDSLAENTGELFF.

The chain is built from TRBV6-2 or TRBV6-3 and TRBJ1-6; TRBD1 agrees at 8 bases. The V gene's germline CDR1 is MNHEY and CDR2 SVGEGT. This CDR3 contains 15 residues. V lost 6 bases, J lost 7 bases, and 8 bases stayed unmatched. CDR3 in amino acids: CASRPGDRRNSPLHF. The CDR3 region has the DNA TGTGCCAGCAGGCCGGGGGACAGGCGAAATTCACCCCTCCACTTT.

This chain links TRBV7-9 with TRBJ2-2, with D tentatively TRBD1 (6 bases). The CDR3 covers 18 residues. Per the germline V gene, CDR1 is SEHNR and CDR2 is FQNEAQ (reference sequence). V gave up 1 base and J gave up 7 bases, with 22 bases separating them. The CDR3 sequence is CASSLDSYHTGKGGELFF. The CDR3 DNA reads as TGTGCCAGCAGCTTAGACTCCTACCATACAGGGAAGGGCGGGGAGCTGTTTTTT.

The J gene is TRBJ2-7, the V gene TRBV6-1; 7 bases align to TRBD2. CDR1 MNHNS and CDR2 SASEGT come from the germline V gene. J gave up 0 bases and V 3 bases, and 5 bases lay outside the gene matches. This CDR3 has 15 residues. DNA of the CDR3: TGTGCCAGCAGTGAGATGGCGGGAGACTCCTACGAGCAGTACTTC. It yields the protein CASSEMAGDSYEQYF.

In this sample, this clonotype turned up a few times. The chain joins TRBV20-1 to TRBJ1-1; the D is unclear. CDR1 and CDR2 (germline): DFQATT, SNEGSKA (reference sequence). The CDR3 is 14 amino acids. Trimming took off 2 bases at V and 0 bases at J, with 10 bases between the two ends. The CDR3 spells CSARFPVMNTEAFF. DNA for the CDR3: TGCAGTGCTAGATTTCCAGTAATGAACACTGAAGCTTTCTTT.

As DNA, the CDR3 is TGCAGCGTTGATGAGGGCGGGAAGTACGAGCAGTACTTC. Its translation is CSVDEGGKYEQYF. This chain uses TRBV29-1 with TRBJ2-7, with D tentatively TRBD2 (6 bases). V was clipped by 3 bases and J by 4 bases, with 13 bases between them. This CDR3 has 13 residues. CDR1 is SQVTM, CDR2 ANQGSEA, per germline.

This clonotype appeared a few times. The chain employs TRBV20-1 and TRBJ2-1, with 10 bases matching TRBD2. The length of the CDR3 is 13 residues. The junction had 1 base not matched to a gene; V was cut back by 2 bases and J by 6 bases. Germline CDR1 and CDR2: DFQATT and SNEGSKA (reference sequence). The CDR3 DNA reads TGCAGTGCTAGAACTAGCGGGACCAATGAGCAGTTCTTC. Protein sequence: CSARTSGTNEQFF.

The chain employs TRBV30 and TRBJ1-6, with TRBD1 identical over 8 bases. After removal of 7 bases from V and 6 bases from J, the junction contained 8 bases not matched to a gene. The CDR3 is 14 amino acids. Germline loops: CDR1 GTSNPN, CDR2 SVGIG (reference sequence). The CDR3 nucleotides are TGTGCCTCCGGACAGGGCCTTTCTAATTCACCCCTCCACTTT. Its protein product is CASGQGLSNSPLHF.

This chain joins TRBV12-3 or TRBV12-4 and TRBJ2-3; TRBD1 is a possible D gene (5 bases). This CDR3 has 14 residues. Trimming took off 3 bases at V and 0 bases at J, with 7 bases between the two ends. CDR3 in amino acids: CASSLTASTDTQYF. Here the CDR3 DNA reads TGTGCCAGCAGTTTGACAGCTAGCACAGATACGCAGTATTTT.